This passage covers 2 T cell receptor beta chains from one sample sequenced in a study of a mutant IDH1 vaccine in newly diagnosed glioma. Assay: immunoSEQ multiplex PCR; the TCRdb copy retains only in-frame clones and omits some. The sample includes almost 95,000 clones, 85% to 90% of them seen just once. Their antigen targets remain unknown. Stated time point: week 47, end of study. The investigators gave 300 ug of mutant IDH1 20-mer peptide in each vaccine dose, together with topical imiquimod. The material sequenced was PBMCs, taken from a glioma patient whose treatment included an IDH1 peptide vaccine. All receptors derive from a woman in her 50s with glioma.

The V call is TRBV11-3, the J call TRBJ2-1, with 9 bases that match TRBD2. CDR1 is SGHNT, CDR2 YENEEA, per germline. The CDR3 contains 15 residues. J gave up 5 bases and V 5 bases, and 7 bases lay outside the gene matches. Here the CDR3 DNA reads TGTGCCAGCAGCCGAACCGGGACTAGCAACAATGAGCAGTTCTTC. As protein: CASSRTGTSNNEQFF.

The rearrangement links TRBV6-6 to TRBJ2-7; the D gene is possibly TRBD1 (6 bases). Germline V gene sequence: CDR1 MNHNY, CDR2 SVGAGI (reference sequence). Trimming cost V 1 base and J 3 bases, with 13 bases left between them. CDR3 size: 15 residues. CDR3 in DNA: TGTGCCAGCAGTTACTTAACAGGGTCTCACTACGAGCAGTACTTC. This sequence encodes CASSYLTGSHYEQYF.